This TCR beta chain comes out of a study of siplizumab effects on memory and regulatory T cells. V was cut by 2 bases and J by 6 bases, with 11 bases left in between. The germline gives CDR1 MNHEY, CDR2 SMNVEV (reference sequence). The CDR3 extends over 14 amino acids. Each sample had around 99,000 TCR templates assayed. TCRdb's table, derived via immunoSEQ multiplex PCR, lists solely in-frame clones and lacks some. The sample contains 90,000 to 120,000 clones, more than 90% of which appear only once. To note about this clone: What it binds is unknown.

Study-level findings and limits: Controls showed an average of approximately 27% Treg-derived mappable alloreactive CD4+ clones, while siplizumab showed 65% to 70%. An assignable naive or memory phenotype was lacking in roughly 80-97% of proliferating CD4+ or CD8+ clones. It seemed that naive T cells were more diverse than memory cells and were major contributors to the alloresponse.

The source of this sequence is a human donor in good health. Some clones in this sample may be carry-over from other donors' samples. Input material: CD4+ T cells sorted from blood. This rearrangement joins TRBV27 to TRBJ2-1; D gene unclear. CDR3 sequence: CASSLKRTTNEQFF. The CDR3 DNA follows: TGTGCCAGCAGTTTAAAGCGCACGACCAATGAGCAGTTCTTC.